What follows describes a single TCR beta chain. Generated by immunoSEQ multiplex PCR, the TCRdb table keeps only in-frame clones and is missing some. The table shows over a million clones, with roughly 80% occurring only once. The entry originates in a study of shared clonotypes between healthy human individuals. For the study at large: Each donor's CD8 memory used one plate, CD8 naive two, each CD4 subset three.

CDR1 is MNHNS, CDR2 SASEGT, per germline. V was pared by 1 base and J by 3 bases, with 12 bases between. This CDR3 is 15 amino acids long. This clonotype was obtained from a man aged 18 to 35 in good health. Sequencing input: memory CD4+ T cells sorted from blood. Subset: CD45RA-negative fraction. This rearrangement joins TRBV6-1 to TRBJ1-1; the D gene is possibly TRBD1 (5 bases). CDR3 sequence reads: CASSEGQIMYTEAFF. CDR3 nucleotides: TGTGCCAGCAGTGAAGGACAGATCATGTACACTGAAGCTTTCTTT.